The 18 T cell receptor beta chains given below trace back to one sample, sequenced in a study of cytomegalovirus exposure and HLA in healthy donors. The PCR was carried out with 60 Vbeta primers and 13 Jbeta primers. The assay was immunoSEQ multiplex PCR, and TCRdb's table has in-frame clones only and misses some. The table lists 95,000 to 150,000 clones, approximately 80% of them singletons. The specimen sequenced was PBMCs. The receptors shown here come from a woman aged 40 to 50 in good health and CMV-seronegative.

The gene calls are TRBV27 and TRBJ2-6; D is uncertain. The CDR3 is made up of 16 amino acids. CDR1 MNHEY and CDR2 SMNVEV come from the germline V gene (reference sequence). Trimming took off 2 bases at V and 0 bases at J, with 8 bases between the two ends. CDR3 sequence: CASSLARFSGANVLTF. DNA of the CDR3: TGTGCCAGCAGTTTAGCGCGATTCTCTGGGGCCAACGTCCTGACTTTC. Variable domain in full (rest from reference TRBV27 and TRBJ2-6): EAQVTQNPRYLITVTGKKLTVTCSQNMNHEYMSWYRQDPGLGLRQIYYSMNVEVTDKGDVPEGYKVSRKEKRNFPLILESPSPNQTSLYFCASSLARFSGANVLTFGAGSRLTVL.

The chain is built from TRBV4-3 and TRBJ1-2, with D hard to call. The CDR3 sequence is 15 residues long. V lost 4 bases, J lost 3 bases, and 15 bases lay in between. The germline CDR1 and CDR2 sequences are LGHNA and YSLEER. The CDR3 reads CASSPDVVPDYGYTF. The DNA of the CDR3 is TGCGCCAGCAGCCCAGACGTAGTTCCTGACTATGGCTACACCTTC.

This clone appeared a single time. J is TRBJ1-5 and V is TRBV11-2, with D possibly matching TRBD1 (6 bases). CDR1 is SGHAT and CDR2 is FQNNGV in the germline V gene. The CDR3 loop spans 13 amino acids. The V gene lost 5 bases and the J gene lost 5 bases, with 10 bases spanning the gap. The CDR3 reads CASSLGTYQPQHF. CDR3 nucleotides: TGTGCCAGCAGCCTTGGGACATATCAGCCCCAGCATTTT.

This sequence joins TRBV7-8 and TRBJ2-1; 7 nucleotides line up with TRBD2. Germline V gene data show CDR1 as SGHVS and CDR2 as FQNEAQ. Trimming removed 1 base from V and 0 bases from J; junction bases left unmatched: 6. The CDR3 is 17 amino acids. CDR3 region: CASSLDPSGSSYNEQFF. In DNA form, the CDR3 reads TGTGCCAGCAGCTTAGACCCTAGCGGAAGCTCCTACAATGAGCAGTTCTTC.

The genes are TRBV19 and TRBJ1-1; TRBD1 might be the D (6 bases). This CDR3 has 14 amino acids. CDR1 and CDR2 from the germline V gene are LNHDA and SQIVND (reference sequence). The germline V and J ends were trimmed by 6 bases and 1 base, with 12 bases remaining between them. Written as DNA, the CDR3 is TGTGCCAGTAGGCCGGGACATCGGAACACTGAAGCTTTCTTT. Encoded protein: CASRPGHRNTEAFF.

This rearrangement joins TRBV7-8 to TRBJ2-5; tentative D call: TRBD1 (5 bases). The V and J ends lost 10 bases and 1 base respectively, with 13 bases between them. The germline V gene encodes CDR1 SGHVS and CDR2 FQNEAQ. The CDR3 runs 13 residues. The CDR3 protein is CANRHRFQETQYF. The CDR3 nucleotides are TGTGCCAACAGGCACAGATTCCAAGAGACCCAGTACTTC.

This clone showed up just a few times. The V gene is TRBV6-5, the J gene TRBJ1-3, with D tentatively TRBD1 (6 bases). The CDR3 contains 15 residues. The V gene's germline CDR1 is MNHEY and CDR2 SVGAGI. Deletions cut 0 bases from V and 4 bases from J, with 10 bases between. The CDR3 here is CASSYSAGAGNTIYF. The DNA for the CDR3 is TGTGCCAGCAGTTACTCGGCAGGGGCCGGAAACACCATATATTTT.

This clone has only one observation. The V call is TRBV28, the J call TRBJ1-1, with TRBD1 matching 7 bases. V dropped 1 base and J dropped 1; count of bases not matched to a gene: 9. Germline V gene lookup returns CDR1 MDHEN and CDR2 SYDVKM. This CDR3 spans 17 amino acids. CDR3 in amino acids: CASSLSIGGRGNTEAFF. The CDR3 DNA sequence: TGTGCCAGCAGTTTATCCATAGGGGGCCGAGGGAACACTGAAGCTTTCTTT.

The genes are TRBV14 and TRBJ2-1, with 10 positions matching TRBD2. V was pared by 4 bases and J by 2 bases, with 2 bases of the junction left unmatched. Germline V CDR1 and CDR2: SGHDN, FVKESK. The CDR3 is 15 residues long. The CDR3 nucleotides are TGTGCCAGCAGCCTTAGCGGGGGGCCCTACAATGAGCAGTTCTTC. It is translated as CASSLSGGPYNEQFF. Supplemented by reference TRBV14 and TRBJ2-1, the full variable domain reads EAGVTQFPSHSVIEKGQTVTLRCDPISGHDNLYWYRRVMGKEIKFLLHFVKESKQDESGMPNNRFLAERTGGTYSTLKVQPAELEDSGVYFCASSLSGGPYNEQFFGPGTRLTVL.

V gene TRBV9 combines with J gene TRBJ1-4; D gene unclear. The CDR3 length is 15 residues. Trimming took 2 bases from V and 0 from J, leaving 8 bases between them. CDR1 is SGDLS, CDR2 YYNGEE, per germline. This chain's CDR3 is CASSVGSATNEKLFF. The CDR3 DNA follows: TGTGCCAGCAGCGTCGGCAGCGCAACTAATGAAAAACTGTTTTTT. The full variable domain, in which reference TRBV9 and TRBJ1-4 provide the parts outside the CDR3, is DSGVTQTPKHLITATGQRVTLRCSPRSGDLSVYWYQQSLDQGLQFLIQYYNGEERAKGNILERFSAQQFPDLHSELNLSSLELGDSALYFCASSVGSATNEKLFFGSGTQLSVL.

The V gene is TRBV6-5, the J gene TRBJ2-7; 14 nucleotides line up with TRBD2. The CDR3 runs to 16 residues. With 4 bases clipped from V and 3 bases from J, the junction kept 5 bases outside the gene matches. Germline-derived CDR1 and CDR2 are MNHEY and SVGAGI. CDR3 nucleotide sequence: TGTGCCAGCAGTTGGCTAGGGACTAGCGGGGGCTACGAGCAGTACTTC. Protein product: CASSWLGTSGGYEQYF.

The CDR3 protein is CASSRVAGAAWEQFF. The CDR3, as DNA: TGTGCCAGCAGCCGTGTAGCGGGAGCAGCTTGGGAGCAGTTCTTC. This chain links TRBV9 with TRBJ2-1; 9 bases match TRBD2. In germline, CDR1 is SGDLS, CDR2 YYNGEE. The CDR3 spans 15 residues. After removal of 4 bases from V and 10 bases from J, the junction contained 12 bases not matched to a gene.

This clone was seen more than once but under ten times. This chain joins TRBV6-4 and TRBJ1-1, with 7 positions matching TRBD1. V shed 2 bases and J 6 bases; nucleotides not matched to a gene: 6. The CDR3 has 14 residues. Germline V gene data show CDR1 as MRHNA and CDR2 as SNTAGT. DNA of the CDR3: TGTGCCAGCAGTGACGAAGGGGGCCTAGCTGAAGCTTTCTTT. Translation gives CASSDEGGLAEAFF.

The chain joins TRBV30 to TRBJ1-5, with D possibly TRBD1 on 5 matching bases. This CDR3 has 13 residues. The germline V gene has CDR1 GTSNPN and CDR2 SVGIG (reference sequence). V lost 1 base to trimming and J lost 4 bases, with 8 bases between them. CDR3 protein: CAWSEGRNQPQHF. CDR3 in DNA: TGTGCCTGGAGTGAGGGGCGAAATCAGCCCCAGCATTTT. Full variable domain (rest looked up from reference TRBV30 and TRBJ1-5): SQTIHQWPATLVQPVGSPLSLECTVEGTSNPNLYWYRQAAGRGLQLLFYSVGIGQISSEVPQNLSASRPQDRQFILSSKKLLLSDSGFYLCAWSEGRNQPQHFGDGTRLSIL.

The chain combines TRBV18 with TRBJ1-1, with a weak D call TRBD1 (6 bases). Germline loops: CDR1 KGHSH, CDR2 LQKENI. The CDR3 has 16 amino acids. V gave up 1 base and J gave up 4 bases, with 16 bases separating them. CDR3 in amino acids: CASSPRPGEGGTEAFF. Written as DNA, the CDR3 is TGTGCCAGCTCACCACGGCCTGGGGAGGGGGGCACTGAAGCTTTCTTT.

This rearrangement joins TRBV18 to TRBJ1-1; perhaps TRBD1 as D (5 bases). The CDR3 is made up of 14 amino acids. The V gene's germline CDR1 is KGHSH and CDR2 LQKENI. Trimming removed 1 base from V and 0 bases from J, with 6 bases in between. CDR3 protein: CASSPRGLNTEAFF. The DNA of the CDR3 is TGTGCCAGCTCACCACGGGGCTTGAACACTGAAGCTTTCTTT.

This clone came up a few times. V gene TRBV7-2 combines with J gene TRBJ1-1; 9 nucleotides match TRBD1. Germline V gene lookup returns CDR1 SGHTA and CDR2 FQGNSA. V dropped 0 bases and J dropped 5; count of bases not matched to a gene: 4. The CDR3 contains 15 residues. CDR3 protein: CASSLAQGAGTEAFF. The CDR3 DNA follows: TGTGCCAGCAGCTTAGCACAGGGGGCGGGAACTGAAGCTTTCTTT.

This sequence joins TRBV19 and TRBJ2-7; perhaps TRBD1 as D (5 bases). This CDR3 spans 14 amino acids. Germline CDR1 reads LNHDA; CDR2 reads SQIVND (reference sequence). The ends were cut back, 3 bases at V and 5 bases at J, with 14 bases in the middle. CDR3 sequence reads: CASSIGQKGHEQYF. CDR3 nucleotides: TGTGCCAGTAGTATTGGACAAAAGGGCCACGAGCAGTACTTC.